These 4 T cell receptor beta chains were all obtained from the same sample, sequenced in a study of breast tumors, draining lymph nodes, adjacent tissues. Via MiXCR, TCRdb re-called the multiplex PCR reads, giving one row per CDR3 protein. This sample yields some 65,000 distinct CDR3 sequences, of which around 43% are seen a single time; around 8% belongs to the top ten. Sequencing was performed on breast tumor tissue. These receptors were obtained from a female donor with breast cancer. Some clones in this sample may be carry-over from other donors' samples.

The V call is TRBV2, the J call TRBJ2-5; TRBD1 matches at 8 bases. From germline, CDR1 is SNHLY and CDR2 FYNNEI. CDR3 size: 15 residues. The ends lost 2 bases at V and 2 bases at J; junction bases unmatched: 4. The CDR3 spells CASSERGQAQETQYF. The DNA for the CDR3 is TGTGCCAGCAGTGAAAGGGGACAGGCTCAAGAGACCCAGTACTTC.

This clonotype was seen at least ten times. As DNA, the CDR3 is TGTGCCAGCAGCACGACAGGGGGAAGCTATGGCTACACCTTC. Protein sequence: CASSTTGGSYGYTF. The chain carries TRBV7-9 and TRBJ1-2, with 9 bases aligning to TRBD1. Germline V gene lookup returns CDR1 SEHNR and CDR2 FQNEAQ (reference sequence). The ends lost 5 bases at V and 4 bases at J; junction bases unmatched: 5. This CDR3 contains 14 residues.

Turning to this clonotype: The junction and the germline gene differ at one end; a read error may be behind it. The chain combines TRBV3-1 with TRBJ2-1; TRBD1 aligns across 7 bases. The CDR3 is 15 residues long. Germline loops: CDR1 LGHDT, CDR2 YNNKEL (reference sequence). The CDR3 nucleotides are TGTGCCAGCAGCCAAGAGACAGGGCTATACAATGAGCAGCTCTTC. Protein product: CASSQETGLYNEQLF.

The chain couples TRBV20-1 to TRBJ2-5; maybe TRBD2 (6 bases). From germline, CDR1 is DFQATT and CDR2 SNEGSKA (reference sequence). CDR3 length equals 12 residues. The CDR3 loop is CSVAVDQETQYF. The DNA for the CDR3 is TGCAGCGTAGCGGTTGACCAAGAGACCCAGTACTTC.